These 28 T cell receptor beta chains were sequenced from one sample in a study of blood T cells in healthy people across ages. Primers used in a second PCR of roughly 7 to 12 cycles were a sample-barcoded 5' primer and a J-beta primer mix. TCRdb used MiXCR to reprocess the 5' RACE reads, holding one entry per CDR3 protein. The repertoire has 600,000 to 850,000 distinct CDR3 sequences, roughly 44% of them found once; the top ten carry approximately 22%. Source material: blood. The receptors derive from a woman in her sixties in good health.

This chain connects TRBV20-1 to TRBJ2-1, with 10 nucleotides matching TRBD1. CDR3 length: 14 amino acids. From germline, CDR1 is DFQATT and CDR2 SNEGSKA (reference sequence). V lost 6 bases to trimming and J lost 7 bases; unmatched junction nucleotides: 9. The CDR3 is CSATTGGGVNEQFF. In DNA, the CDR3 is TGCAGTGCAACGACAGGGGGCGGGGTAAATGAGCAGTTCTTC.

The chain carries TRBV3-1 and TRBJ2-6, with a tentative D call TRBD1 (6 bases). Germline-derived CDR1 and CDR2 are LGHDT and YNNKEL (reference sequence). Trimming left V 5 bases short and J 2 bases short, with 16 bases between. CDR3 size: 17 residues. CDR3 nucleotide sequence: TGTGCCAGCAGCGTACAGGGTTTTACTACTGGGGCCAACGTCCTGACTTTC. Encoded protein: CASSVQGFTTGANVLTF.

The chain couples TRBV6-2 or TRBV6-3 to TRBJ2-1, with TRBD2 matching over 13 bases. Germline CDR1 reads MNHEY; CDR2 reads SVGEGT. The CDR3 consists of 16 residues. The V segment lost 8 bases and the J segment 9 bases; nucleotides outside the gene matches: 13. As DNA, the CDR3 is TGTGCCAGCTGTACCCGGACTAGCGGGAGTTTCGGTGAGCAGTTCTTC. Encoded protein: CASCTRTSGSFGEQFF.

The chain is built from TRBV3-1 and TRBJ2-6; 9 positions match TRBD1. J lost 4 bases, V lost 0 bases, and 13 bases had no gene match. Germline CDR1 LGHDT, CDR2 YNNKEL (reference sequence). The CDR3 covers 20 residues. The chain's CDR3 is CASSQEDGTGIARGANVLTF. The CDR3 nucleotides are TGTGCCAGCAGCCAAGAGGACGGGACAGGGATTGCTCGGGGGGCCAACGTCCTGACTTTC.

The chain couples TRBV25-1 to TRBJ1-1, with 7 positions matching TRBD1. This CDR3 spans 15 amino acids. V shed 4 bases, J shed 0 bases, and the junction held 5 bases outside the gene matches. The germline CDR1 and CDR2 sequences are MGHDK and SYGVNS. The CDR3 nucleotides read TGTGCCAGCAGTGCGACGACAGGGATGAACACTGAAGCTTTCTTT. Its translation: CASSATTGMNTEAFF.

This clonotype showed up just a few times. The rearrangement joins TRBV6-5 to TRBJ1-5; D remains ambiguous. CDR1 is MNHEY and CDR2 is SVGAGI in the germline V gene. The CDR3 totals 10 residues. Between the trimmed V and J ends, which lost 11 bases and 5 bases, there was a span of 7 bases. The CDR3: CAADHQPQHF. CDR3 DNA sequence: TGTGCCGCTGACCATCAGCCCCAGCATTTT.

This CDR3 is CATSETGPSSYNEQFF. The CDR3 DNA reads TGTGCCACCAGCGAGACAGGCCCAAGCTCCTACAATGAGCAGTTCTTC. This chain links TRBV24-1 with TRBJ2-1; possible D gene TRBD1, 6 bases. This CDR3 is built from 16 residues. Germline V gene sequence: CDR1 KGHDR, CDR2 SFDVKD. The V end lost 7 bases, the J end lost 0 bases, and 15 bases lay between the germline ends.

The chain combines TRBV20-1 with TRBJ2-5, with TRBD2 as a possible D gene (5 bases). The length of the CDR3 is 14 residues. Trimming stripped 6 bases from V and 0 bases from J, with 14 bases between. Per the germline V gene, CDR1 is DFQATT and CDR2 is SNEGSKA (reference sequence). The DNA for the CDR3 is TGCAGTGCCGATGGGCTAGCTTACCAAGAGACCCAGTACTTC. It specifies CSADGLAYQETQYF.

The J gene is TRBJ2-1, the V gene TRBV6-2 or TRBV6-3; the match to TRBD2 covers 11 bases. Losses at the gene ends were 3 bases for V and 2 bases for J; bases not matched to a gene: 6. This CDR3 contains 17 residues. CDR1 is MNHEY, CDR2 SVGEGT, per germline. CDR3 sequence: CASSYTGTSGTYNEQFF. CDR3 coding DNA: TGTGCCAGCAGTTATACCGGGACTAGCGGAACCTACAATGAGCAGTTCTTC.

The gene calls are TRBV11-2 and TRBJ2-7, with a tentative D call TRBD1 (5 bases). V dropped 7 bases and J dropped 2 bases, with 18 bases sitting between them. The CDR3 spans 15 residues. Per germline, CDR1 SGHAT and CDR2 FQNNGV. CDR3: CASNPASGQTYEQYF. The CDR3 nucleotides read TGTGCCAGCAATCCTGCCTCAGGGCAGACCTACGAGCAGTACTTC.

This clonotype was counted only a few times. The chain recombines TRBV4-1 with TRBJ2-5; D might be TRBD1 or TRBD2, each matching 6 bases. The CDR3 is 16 amino acids. V was pared by 0 bases and J by 5 bases, with 16 bases between. Germline loops: CDR1 MGHRA, CDR2 YSYEKL. DNA for the CDR3: TGCGCCAGCAGCCAAGATTCGGGGGCGCGATGGGAGACCCAGTACTTC. Encoded protein: CASSQDSGARWETQYF.

The rearrangement uses TRBV5-1 and TRBJ1-2, with D possibly matching TRBD1 (5 bases). V shed 0 bases and J shed 4 bases, with 10 bases lying between them. CDR3 length: 14 amino acids. The germline V gene encodes CDR1 SGHRS and CDR2 YFSETQ. For the CDR3, the DNA is TGCGCCAGCAGCTTGGAGCAGGGATTCTATGGCTACACCTTC. Its protein is CASSLEQGFYGYTF.

This clonotype was picked up a small number of times. The chain employs TRBV28 and TRBJ2-1, with TRBD2 as a possible D gene (5 bases). This CDR3 contains 11 residues. Trimming cost V 2 bases and J 10 bases, with 6 bases left between them. The germline V gene has CDR1 MDHEN and CDR2 SYDVKM. This CDR3 is CASSLRGEQFF. CDR3 coding DNA: TGTGCCAGCAGTTTACGCGGGGAGCAGTTCTTC.

The V gene is TRBV5-1, the J gene TRBJ1-4; D gene ambiguous. This CDR3 has 16 amino acids. Per the germline V gene, CDR1 is SGHRS and CDR2 is YFSETQ. The V and J ends lost 5 bases and 0 bases respectively, with 14 bases between them. The CDR3 coding sequence is TGCGCCAGCAGTCAAGGAAACCTTGCAACTAATGAAAAACTGTTTTTT. Translation gives CASSQGNLATNEKLFF.

V and J are TRBV27 and TRBJ2-3; 7 positions match TRBD1. The CDR3 extends over 13 amino acids. Germline CDR1 and CDR2: MNHEY and SMNVEV (reference sequence). Losses at the gene ends were 6 bases for V and 4 bases for J; bases not matched to a gene: 4. The CDR3 reads CASRTGSADTQYF. As DNA, the CDR3 is TGTGCCAGCAGGACAGGGTCGGCAGATACGCAGTATTTT.

The rearrangement joins TRBV4-2 to TRBJ2-5; no clear D. Trimming stripped 0 bases from V and 0 bases from J, with 11 bases between. This CDR3 contains 16 residues. In germline, CDR1 is LGHNA, CDR2 YNFKEQ. The CDR3 spells CASSQETVQYQETQYF. The CDR3 DNA reads as TGTGCCAGCAGCCAAGAAACGGTTCAGTACCAAGAGACCCAGTACTTC.

Only a few counts were recorded for this clonotype. V is TRBV10-3 and J is TRBJ2-1; 9 nucleotides align to TRBD2. CDR1 and CDR2 from the germline V gene are ENHRY and SYGVKD. The length of the CDR3 is 18 residues. Trimming at V came to 4 bases and at J to 5 bases, leaving 15 bases not matched to a gene. The CDR3, as DNA: TGTGCCATCAGTGGCGGGCTGGGATTAGCGGGGGCTCACAATGAGCAGTTCTTC. The encoded protein is CAISGGLGLAGAHNEQFF.

Details on this clonotype: One end of the junction does not line up with germline, which may come from a read error. The chain combines TRBV15 with TRBJ1-2; tentative D call: TRBD1 (5 bases). The CDR3 is made up of 14 amino acids. The germline V gene encodes CDR1 LNHNV and CDR2 YYDKDF (reference sequence). The CDR3 region is CAASRGESSYGYTF. CDR3 in DNA: TGTGCCGCCAGCAGAGGGGAGAGTTCGTATGGCTACACCTTC.

This clonotype was found a few times. The genes are TRBV20-1 and TRBJ1-6; no clear D. The CDR3 contains 15 residues. Deletions cut 6 bases from V and 7 bases from J, with 19 bases between. Germline CDR1 reads DFQATT; CDR2 reads SNEGSKA (reference sequence). CDR3 amino acids: CSAHGATRRNSPLHF. DNA of the CDR3: TGCAGTGCCCACGGAGCCACCCGGAGGAATTCACCCCTCCACTTT.

Points on this clonotype: The junction shows a germline mismatch at one end, possibly a read error. The chain is built from TRBV18 and TRBJ2-1; D is ambiguous. This CDR3 spans 12 amino acids. Germline V lookup: CDR1 KGHSH, CDR2 LQKENI. In DNA form, the CDR3 reads TGTGCCAGCGCACCCCTGAACAATGAGCAGTTCTTC. It translates to CASAPLNNEQFF.

This rearrangement joins TRBV20-1 to TRBJ2-4, with TRBD2 matching 16 bases. The DNA matches TRBJ2-7 better at its end, which makes the J call doubtful. The CDR3 consists of 15 residues. Germline CDR1 and CDR2: DFQATT and SNEGSKA (reference sequence). CDR3 in amino acids: CSATGTSGRGYEQYF. The CDR3 nucleotides read TGCAGTGCGACCGGGACTAGCGGGAGGGGATACGAGCAGTACTTC.

The chain employs TRBV15 and TRBJ2-1; D may be TRBD1 (5 bases). In germline, CDR1 is LNHNV, CDR2 YYDKDF (reference sequence). V was pared by 3 bases and J by 3 bases, with 18 bases between. The CDR3 length is 17 residues. DNA of the CDR3: TGTGCCACCAGCAGTTCACGAACAGGAAAAGTCTACAATGAGCAGTTCTTC. This translates into CATSSSRTGKVYNEQFF.

The chain combines TRBV7-9 with TRBJ1-2, with D unclear. The CDR3 sequence is 14 residues long. The germline V gene encodes CDR1 SEHNR and CDR2 FQNEAQ (reference sequence). Trimming left V 1 base short and J 3 bases short, with 9 bases between. The CDR3 loop reads CASSLVSGDYGYTF. The CDR3 DNA sequence: TGTGCCAGCAGCTTAGTGTCAGGTGACTATGGCTACACCTTC.

This rearrangement joins TRBV20-1 to TRBJ1-2; possible D gene TRBD1, 6 bases. The CDR3 runs to 13 residues. V lost 3 bases and J lost 2, with 10 bases in between. Germline assignment: CDR1 DFQATT and CDR2 SNEGSKA (reference sequence). CDR3 region: CSARDGQNYGYTF. CDR3 in DNA: TGCAGTGCTAGGGATGGACAGAACTATGGCTACACCTTC.

This clonotype came up a few times. The CDR3 nucleotides read TGTGCCAGCAGCTACGGACAGGCCGGAATCGGTCAGCCCCAGCATTTT. This codes for CASSYGQAGIGQPQHF. The chain is built from TRBV7-2 and TRBJ1-5; TRBD1 aligns across 7 bases. V lost 4 bases to trimming and J lost 6 bases; unmatched junction nucleotides: 12. The CDR3 is made up of 16 amino acids. CDR1 SGHTA and CDR2 FQGNSA come from the germline V gene.

The V gene is TRBV20-1, the J gene TRBJ2-7, with TRBD2 matching 7 bases. The germline CDR1 and CDR2 sequences are DFQATT and SNEGSKA (reference sequence). J gave up 3 bases and V 0 bases, and 11 bases lay outside the gene matches. The CDR3 sequence is 16 residues long. CDR3: CSARDPGGRTYYEQYF. CDR3 sequence (DNA): TGCAGTGCTAGAGATCCGGGGGGACGGACTTACTACGAGCAGTACTTC.

For this clonotype: Possible read error: a much larger clone is one base away. The J gene is TRBJ2-4, the V gene TRBV20-1; no reliable D call. This CDR3 comprises 12 residues. The V gene lost 6 bases and the J gene lost 5 bases, with 11 bases spanning the gap. Germline CDR1 reads DFQATT; CDR2 reads SNEGSKA (reference sequence). The chain's CDR3 is CSAPLVENIQYF. The CDR3 region has the DNA TGCAGTGCACCCCTCGTAGAAAACATTCAGTACTTC.

This clonotype was seen a handful of times. This sequence joins TRBV20-1 and TRBJ2-7; TRBD2 matches 12 bases. Trimming at V came to 6 bases and at J to 7 bases, leaving 10 bases not matched to a gene. The germline CDR1 and CDR2 sequences are DFQATT and SNEGSKA (reference sequence). The length of the CDR3 is 14 residues. CDR3 nucleotide sequence: TGCAGTGCAGCTAGCGGGGGGGTAAAGAATGAGCAGTACTTC. Translated: CSAASGGVKNEQYF.